This TCR beta chain appears in the sequencing data of a study of blood T cell repertoires in COVID-19 (dated by TCRdb to 2019 to 2021). For context, the study as a whole: Samples covering the acute and convalescent phases of COVID-19 were provided by collaborators in the United States, Italy and Spain. The material from the prospective study consisted of cDNA or gDNA derived from T cells, B-cell-depleted T cells, or PBMCs. The dataset comprised deeply sampled blood TCRbeta repertoires from subjects exposed to, actively infected with, or recovered from COVID-19. The repertoires were made available in a free public database intended to serve as a resource for research on the immune response to SARS-CoV-2. Samples were obtained from the ongoing ImmuneRACE study (first 160 participants) and from over a thousand subjects provided by 6 global collaborators. A de-identified subject ID, COVID-19 status, age in years and sex were almost always included in the sample metadata. HLA class I and class II types, where available, came from metadata supplied by the sample provider rather than from assay-based typing. Overall results and qualifications from the work: The amount of clinical and demographic metadata varied by source and participant and was provided uncurated.

Details on this clone: This receptor's antigen is unknown. Base-call qualities are not available, and no considerably larger clone is one nucleotide away.

TCRbeta CDR3 regions were amplified from genomic DNA using the immunoSEQ Assay, a bias-controlled multiplex PCR. The study's own analysis went as follows. Nucleated cell counts per sample were estimated from amplification of reference gene primers within the assay. Sequence reads were collapsed and filtered to measure the absolute abundance of every unique TCRbeta CDR3 rearrangement. For each sample, productive Simpson clonality was calculated as the square root of Simpson's diversity index over productive rearrangements. Imported from immuneACCESS, the table was reduced by TCRdb to in-frame sequences with V and J called. These copies leave out some clones; in studies compared against another copy, an unresolved V gene accounts for under half, and the cause of the remainder is not known. V and J calls and clone size are given by that table; D and trimming were obtained from the DNA. This sample gives 300,000 to 400,000 clones in total; roughly 88% of them show up just once. The biggest ten clones account for around 0.95% of the sample.

Including the terminal cysteine and phenylalanine, the CDR3 comprises 15 residues. Only CDR3 DNA remains: 45 bases, in frame from the first base. Looking up the germline V gene yields CDR1 LGHNA and CDR2 YSLEER. The germline ends are 18 bases apart after V is trimmed by 4 bases and J by 6 bases. Participants in the prospective study were aged about 18 to 90 years, lived in about two dozen United States geographic areas, and enrolled through a virtual design. To assign participants to cohorts, the prospective study relied on clinical history that participants themselves reported in a screening survey and a study questionnaire. Each participant in the prospective study had whole blood, serum and a nasopharyngeal or oropharyngeal swab collected by mobile phlebotomists. Additional blood draws and questionnaires over an approximately 2-month period could optionally be provided by prospective study participants. Blood samples from the prospective study were shipped frozen or at room temperature prior to DNA extraction.

The receptor was derived from a woman between 25 and 40 years old with acute COVID-19. Rearrangement joined TRBV4-3 to TRBJ1-1, with no reliable assignment of the D segment. Sequences were obtained from PBMCs or T cells enriched from blood (not recorded which). CDR3 loop: CASSLWAQVCAEAFF. In nucleotides, the sequence is TGCGCCAGCAGCCTCTGGGCCCAGGTTTGCGCTGAAGCTTTCTTT.